A selection of T cell receptor beta chains follows, all from one sample in a study of cytomegalovirus exposure and HLA in healthy donors. Assay used: immunoSEQ multiplex PCR; TCRdb lists only in-frame clones, some missing. The sample records roughly 300,000 clones, 88% being singletons. The sequenced sample consisted of PBMCs. These receptors came from a woman under 30 in good health and CMV-seronegative. The CDR3 runs from the conserved cysteine through the conserved F or W. A D gene is named only where the DNA matches it firmly. The size field is filled for only some rows; it gives once, few, many or a size class.

cdr3_nt: TGTGCCAGCAGCTCCCTAGAATCCAATGAGCAGTTCTTC; cdr3_aa: CASSSLESNEQFF; d_call: NA; j_call: TRBJ2-1; clone_size: NA; v_call: TRBV11-3
cdr3_nt: TGCGCCAGCAGCCAAGGTACAGCGGGCTACGAGCAGTACTTC; cdr3_aa: CASSQGTAGYEQYF; d_call: NA; j_call: TRBJ2-7; clone_size: NA; v_call: TRBV4-1
cdr3_nt: TGTGCCAGCAGCGGGGCGAGGGACAGACCCTACGAGCAGTACTTC; cdr3_aa: CASSGARDRPYEQYF; d_call: TRBD1; j_call: TRBJ2-7; clone_size: NA; v_call: TRBV9
cdr3_nt: TGCGCCAGCAGCCAAGATTTGGGCCAGGGGAGTGAGCAGTTCTTC; cdr3_aa: CASSQDLGQGSEQFF; d_call: NA; j_call: TRBJ2-1; clone_size: once; v_call: TRBV4-3
cdr3_nt: TGTGCCAGCAGTCCTAATCAGCCCCAGCATTTT; cdr3_aa: CASSPNQPQHF; d_call: NA; j_call: TRBJ1-5; clone_size: NA; v_call: TRBV27
cdr3_nt: TGTGCCAGCGGGATAGCGGTTTTCACAGATACGCAGTATTTT; cdr3_aa: CASGIAVFTDTQYF; d_call: NA; j_call: TRBJ2-3; clone_size: NA; v_call: TRBV5-8
cdr3_nt: TGTGCCAGTAGTAGGGCAGGGATGTACTATGGCTACACCTTC; cdr3_aa: CASSRAGMYYGYTF; d_call: NA; j_call: TRBJ1-2; clone_size: NA; v_call: TRBV19
cdr3_nt: TGTGCCACCAGCCCAACCCGGGACAGGGAGTACGAGCAGTACTTC; cdr3_aa: CATSPTRDREYEQYF; d_call: TRBD1; j_call: TRBJ2-7; clone_size: NA; v_call: TRBV15
cdr3_nt: TGTGCCAGCAGCCCGGGACTCCCACTCAGCACAGATACGCAGTATTTT; cdr3_aa: CASSPGLPLSTDTQYF; d_call: NA; j_call: TRBJ2-3; clone_size: NA; v_call: TRBV7-9
cdr3_nt: TGTGCCCAACGAGCATTGGGCTCCCCGGGGGACACTGAAGCTTTCTTT; cdr3_aa: CAQRALGSPGDTEAFF; d_call: NA; j_call: TRBJ1-1; clone_size: few; v_call: TRBV7-8
cdr3_nt: TGTGCCAGCAGTGGGGAGAGGCTTGTGGATAATTCACCCCTCCACTTT; cdr3_aa: CASSGERLVDNSPLHF; d_call: NA; j_call: TRBJ1-6; clone_size: few; v_call: TRBV25-1
cdr3_nt: TGTGCCAGCAGCTTCCTTAGCGGGAGGGTCCCCGGGGAGCTGTTTTTT; cdr3_aa: CASSFLSGRVPGELFF; d_call: TRBD2; j_call: TRBJ2-2; clone_size: NA; v_call: TRBV7-3
cdr3_nt: TGTGCCAGCAGTTTATGGGGCGGGAGTTACGAGCAGTACTTC; cdr3_aa: CASSLWGGSYEQYF; d_call: TRBD2; j_call: TRBJ2-7; clone_size: NA; v_call: TRBV27
cdr3_nt: TGTGCCAGCAGTTTATTCCGGGCGGGGAGCACAGATACGCAGTATTTT; cdr3_aa: CASSLFRAGSTDTQYF; d_call: NA; j_call: TRBJ2-3; clone_size: NA; v_call: TRBV27
cdr3_nt: TGTGCCAGCAGTACAGGGGTCCCCTACGAGCAGTACTTC; cdr3_aa: CASSTGVPYEQYF; d_call: TRBD1; j_call: TRBJ2-7; clone_size: NA; v_call: TRBV2
cdr3_nt: TGTGCCAGCGGCCTCGGGACTAGCGGGAACTCCTACGAGCAGTACTTC; cdr3_aa: CASGLGTSGNSYEQYF; d_call: TRBD2; j_call: TRBJ2-7; clone_size: NA; v_call: TRBV27
cdr3_nt: TGTGCCAGTAGTATAGCGGGAGGTTCCTACGAGCAGTACTTC; cdr3_aa: CASSIAGGSYEQYF; d_call: TRBD2; j_call: TRBJ2-7; clone_size: NA; v_call: TRBV19
cdr3_nt: TGCGCCAGCAGTGATTACCATAGCTCTGGAAACACCATATATTTT; cdr3_aa: CASSDYHSSGNTIYF; d_call: NA; j_call: TRBJ1-3; clone_size: NA; v_call: TRBV10-1
cdr3_nt: TGCGCCAGCAGCCCCGCCGGAGCTCCGGGGAACACCGGGGAGCTGTTTTTT; cdr3_aa: CASSPAGAPGNTGELFF; d_call: NA; j_call: TRBJ2-2; clone_size: NA; v_call: TRBV4-1
cdr3_nt: TGTGCCAGCTCACCACGGACCGGGACTAGCGGGAGTTACGAGCAGTACTTC; cdr3_aa: CASSPRTGTSGSYEQYF; d_call: TRBD2; j_call: TRBJ2-7; clone_size: NA; v_call: TRBV18
cdr3_nt: TGTGCCAGCAGCGCGGTCCCGAAAAACACTGAAGCTTTCTTT; cdr3_aa: CASSAVPKNTEAFF; d_call: NA; j_call: TRBJ1-1; clone_size: NA; v_call: TRBV5-6
cdr3_nt: TGTGCCAGCAGCTTGGGGACGGGGGGACTTGGGGGCTACACCTTC; cdr3_aa: CASSLGTGGLGGYTF; d_call: NA; j_call: TRBJ1-2; clone_size: NA; v_call: TRBV5-4
cdr3_nt: TGTGCCAGCAGTCAACCGGGACTAGCGGGACATCAAGAGACCCAGTACTTC; cdr3_aa: CASSQPGLAGHQETQYF; d_call: TRBD2; j_call: TRBJ2-5; clone_size: once; v_call: TRBV28
cdr3_nt: TGTGCCAGCAGCGCCCACAGGGCTTACCCTGAAGCTTTCTTT; cdr3_aa: CASSAHRAYPEAFF; d_call: NA; j_call: TRBJ1-1; clone_size: NA; v_call: TRBV7-2
cdr3_nt: TGTGCCAGCAGCTTATTGGGGGGTTCCTACGAGCAGTACTTC; cdr3_aa: CASSLLGGSYEQYF; d_call: NA; j_call: TRBJ2-7; clone_size: NA; v_call: TRBV7-2
cdr3_nt: TGTGCCATCCTCCGGACAGGGGCGGAAGAGCAGTACTTC; cdr3_aa: CAILRTGAEEQYF; d_call: TRBD1; j_call: TRBJ2-7; clone_size: NA; v_call: TRBV10-3
cdr3_nt: TGTGCCAGCAGCCCGGGCTCAACTAGCGGGAGATCCTACGAGCAGTACTTC; cdr3_aa: CASSPGSTSGRSYEQYF; d_call: TRBD2; j_call: TRBJ2-7; clone_size: NA; v_call: TRBV5-4
cdr3_nt: TGTGCCAGCAGCCCAACACCTCTCGACACAGATACGCAGTATTTT; cdr3_aa: CASSPTPLDTDTQYF; d_call: NA; j_call: TRBJ2-3; clone_size: NA; v_call: TRBV9
cdr3_nt: TGTGCCAGCAGCTTAGTGGTGGGCAGGGGGCCCGGCAATCAGCCCCAGCATTTT; cdr3_aa: CASSLVVGRGPGNQPQHF; d_call: TRBD1; j_call: TRBJ1-5; clone_size: NA; v_call: TRBV7-8
cdr3_nt: TGTGCCAGCAGCTTAGTTTTTCTCGGGAGGAAAGACAATGAGCAGTTCTTC; cdr3_aa: CASSLVFLGRKDNEQFF; d_call: TRBD2; j_call: TRBJ2-1; clone_size: NA; v_call: TRBV7-9
cdr3_nt: TGTGCCAGCAGTGGATTTGCGGGTTCCTACGAGCAGTACTTC; cdr3_aa: CASSGFAGSYEQYF; d_call: NA; j_call: TRBJ2-7; clone_size: NA; v_call: TRBV2
cdr3_nt: TGTGCCAGCAGTTTAGGAGCGGGTGGTTCCTACGAGCAGTACTTC; cdr3_aa: CASSLGAGGSYEQYF; d_call: NA; j_call: TRBJ2-7; clone_size: NA; v_call: TRBV27
cdr3_nt: TGTGCCAGCTCACCGATCAGGGAAAGTGAGCAGTACTTC; cdr3_aa: CASSPIRESEQYF; d_call: NA; j_call: TRBJ2-7; clone_size: NA; v_call: TRBV18
cdr3_nt: TGTGCCAGCAGTTACTCACCCAGCTCCTACAATGAGCAGTTCTTC; cdr3_aa: CASSYSPSSYNEQFF; d_call: NA; j_call: TRBJ2-1; clone_size: NA; v_call: TRBV6-5
cdr3_nt: TGTGCCACCTTAGCCGGGGTGGAGCGGGAGGGCCAGTCCGGGGAGCTGTTTTTT; cdr3_aa: CATLAGVEREGQSGELFF; d_call: TRBD2; j_call: TRBJ2-2; clone_size: NA; v_call: TRBV19
cdr3_nt: TGTGCCAGCAGACACAGGGGTAATTACCAGCCCCAGCATTTT; cdr3_aa: CASRHRGNYQPQHF; d_call: TRBD1; j_call: TRBJ1-5; clone_size: NA; v_call: TRBV2
cdr3_nt: TGTGCCAGCAGCGGGAGCGGGAGAAGCAATGAGCAGTTCTTC; cdr3_aa: CASSGSGRSNEQFF; d_call: TRBD2; j_call: TRBJ2-1; clone_size: NA; v_call: TRBV28
cdr3_nt: TGTGCCAGGAGACTGGATAACACCGGGGAGCTGTTTTTT; cdr3_aa: CARRLDNTGELFF; d_call: NA; j_call: TRBJ2-2; clone_size: once; v_call: TRBV2
cdr3_nt: TGTGCCAGCAGTTTATCGATGACAGGGTTCACTGAAGCTTTCTTT; cdr3_aa: CASSLSMTGFTEAFF; d_call: TRBD1; j_call: TRBJ1-1; clone_size: NA; v_call: TRBV27
cdr3_nt: TGTGCCAGCAGCCCGAGGGGGTTTCCCTACGAGCAGTACTTC; cdr3_aa: CASSPRGFPYEQYF; d_call: NA; j_call: TRBJ2-7; clone_size: NA; v_call: TRBV11-2
cdr3_nt: TGTGCCAGCAGTCCGGACAGGTTGACTGAAGCTTTCTTT; cdr3_aa: CASSPDRLTEAFF; d_call: TRBD1; j_call: TRBJ1-1; clone_size: NA; v_call: TRBV28
cdr3_nt: TGTGCCAGCAGCCTCAACAGGGGGGCGACCTCTTCTAGCACAGATACGCAGTATTTT; cdr3_aa: CASSLNRGATSSSTDTQYF; d_call: TRBD1; j_call: TRBJ2-3; clone_size: NA; v_call: TRBV2
cdr3_nt: TGTGCCAGCAGTTTAAAGGGGACTGTATCCTACGAGCAGTACTTC; cdr3_aa: CASSLKGTVSYEQYF; d_call: NA; j_call: TRBJ2-7; clone_size: NA; v_call: TRBV28
cdr3_nt: TGTGCCAGCAGTTACTCGGGACACATCTACGAGCAGTACTTC; cdr3_aa: CASSYSGHIYEQYF; d_call: NA; j_call: TRBJ2-7; clone_size: NA; v_call: TRBV6-5
cdr3_nt: TGTGCCATCAGTGAGTTGATAGAGGGAAACTATGGCTACACCTTC; cdr3_aa: CAISELIEGNYGYTF; d_call: NA; j_call: TRBJ1-2; clone_size: few; v_call: TRBV10-3
cdr3_nt: TGTGCCAGCAGACCATTAGCGGGAGCCAACACCGGGGAGCTGTTTTTT; cdr3_aa: CASRPLAGANTGELFF; d_call: TRBD2; j_call: TRBJ2-2; clone_size: NA; v_call: TRBV27
cdr3_nt: TGTGCCAGCAGCCACTCAGAGACCCAGTACTTC; cdr3_aa: CASSHSETQYF; d_call: NA; j_call: TRBJ2-5; clone_size: NA; v_call: TRBV14
cdr3_nt: TGCGCCAGCAGCCAAGATCCCTCCGGGTACACCGGGGAGCTGTTTTTT; cdr3_aa: CASSQDPSGYTGELFF; d_call: NA; j_call: TRBJ2-2; clone_size: NA; v_call: TRBV4-3
cdr3_nt: TGTGCCAGCAGTCCCGCTGAGGAGCAGTACTTC; cdr3_aa: CASSPAEEQYF; d_call: NA; j_call: TRBJ2-7; clone_size: NA; v_call: TRBV28
cdr3_nt: TGTGCCAGCAGCGAAGGACAGGGGTACGAGCAGTACTTC; cdr3_aa: CASSEGQGYEQYF; d_call: TRBD1; j_call: TRBJ2-7; clone_size: NA; v_call: TRBV9
cdr3_nt: TGCGCCAGCAGCCAAGATCGACAGAGCAATCAGCCCCAGCATTTT; cdr3_aa: CASSQDRQSNQPQHF; d_call: NA; j_call: TRBJ1-5; clone_size: few; v_call: TRBV4-3
cdr3_nt: TGTGCCAGCTCACCCGGTGAAGTCCCCTACGAGCAGTACTTC; cdr3_aa: CASSPGEVPYEQYF; d_call: NA; j_call: TRBJ2-7; clone_size: once; v_call: TRBV18
cdr3_nt: TGTGCCAGCAGCTTGACTAGCGGGAGAGAGACCCAGTACTTC; cdr3_aa: CASSLTSGRETQYF; d_call: TRBD2; j_call: TRBJ2-5; clone_size: NA; v_call: TRBV5-8
cdr3_nt: TGTGCCAGTAGTGCCTCGACAGGTTCCTACGAGCAGTACTTC; cdr3_aa: CASSASTGSYEQYF; d_call: NA; j_call: TRBJ2-7; clone_size: NA; v_call: TRBV19